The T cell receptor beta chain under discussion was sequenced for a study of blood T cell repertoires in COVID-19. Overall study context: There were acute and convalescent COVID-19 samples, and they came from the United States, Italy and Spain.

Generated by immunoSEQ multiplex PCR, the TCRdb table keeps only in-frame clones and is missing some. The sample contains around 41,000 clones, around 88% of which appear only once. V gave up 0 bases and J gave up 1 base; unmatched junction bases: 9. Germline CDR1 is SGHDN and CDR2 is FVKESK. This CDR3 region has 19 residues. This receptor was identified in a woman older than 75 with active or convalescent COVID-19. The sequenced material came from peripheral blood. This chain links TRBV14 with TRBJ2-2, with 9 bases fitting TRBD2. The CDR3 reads CASSQEARGLAQNTGELFF. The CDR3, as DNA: TGTGCCAGCAGCCAAGAAGCCCGGGGACTAGCCCAGAACACCGGGGAGCTGTTTTTT.